The 22 T cell receptor beta chains reported below all come from one sample, sequenced in a study of early T cells in non-severe SARS-CoV-2 infection. MiXCR, run by TCRdb on the 5' RACE reads, gives a single entry per CDR3 protein. The data contain approximately 50,000 distinct CDR3 sequences, approximately 7.6% of them seen just once; the ten biggest clones take up approximately 4.4%. Sequencing was done on a sample of whole blood. All receptors come from an adult who was a healthcare worker with PCR-confirmed SARS-CoV-2 infection or an uninfected control (not recorded which).

Many counts were recorded for this clonotype. V and J are TRBV20-1 and TRBJ2-2; D possibly uses TRBD1 or TRBD2 (5 bases each). CDR1 DFQATT and CDR2 SNEGSKA come from the germline V gene (reference sequence). V was cut by 6 bases and J by 6 bases, with 17 bases left in between. The CDR3 consists of 14 residues. The CDR3 loop reads CSALGAEAAGELFF. DNA for the CDR3: TGCAGTGCCCTCGGGGCCGAAGCGGCCGGGGAGCTGTTTTTT.

This clonotype appeared a few times. The rearrangement links TRBV12-3 or TRBV12-4 to TRBJ2-7; the D is unclear. V gave up 3 bases and J gave up 2 bases, with 8 bases separating them. The CDR3 extends over 13 amino acids. The CDR3 reads CASSLDETYEQYF. CDR3 bases: TGTGCCAGCAGTTTGGACGAAACCTACGAGCAGTACTTC.

This chain joins TRBV29-1 and TRBJ1-1, with 7 bases fitting TRBD1. J lost 2 bases, V lost 8 bases, and 8 bases had no gene match. The CDR3 is 13 amino acids. Germline lookup yields CDR1 SQVTM and CDR2 ANQGSEA. The CDR3 DNA follows: TGCAGCTCTACCCGGGACAGAAACACTGAAGCTTTCTTT. Its protein product is CSSTRDRNTEAFF.

This clonotype has a count of ten or more. This sequence joins TRBV14 and TRBJ2-7, with D perhaps TRBD1 (5 bases). Trimming left V 3 bases short and J 0 bases short, with 15 bases between. Germline V gives CDR1 SGHDN, CDR2 FVKESK. The CDR3 length is 16 residues. This CDR3 is CASSQAHGADSYEQYF. The CDR3, as DNA: TGTGCCAGCAGCCAGGCTCATGGGGCCGACTCCTACGAGCAGTACTTC.

The V gene is TRBV12-3 or TRBV12-4, the J gene TRBJ2-3; D unclear. V was shortened by 6 bases and J by 0 bases, with 7 bases between the two germline ends. CDR3 length: 13 residues. CDR3 protein: CASRVTSTDTQYF. CDR3 bases: TGTGCCAGCAGGGTAACTAGCACAGATACGCAGTATTTT.

This clonotype occurred many times. The chain employs TRBV2 and TRBJ1-2; D is uncertain. The CDR3 runs to 16 residues. CDR1 and CDR2 from the germline V gene are SNHLY and FYNNEI. Trimming took off 8 bases at V and 3 bases at J, with 22 bases between the two ends. CDR3 sequence: CASSGNSREIDYGYTF. The CDR3 nucleotides are TGTGCCAGCTCGGGGAATAGTAGGGAAATAGACTATGGCTACACCTTC.

The chain has TRBV2 and TRBJ2-5, with a possible D match to TRBD2 (5 bases). Germline assignment: CDR1 SNHLY and CDR2 FYNNEI. The CDR3 is 13 residues long. Trimming removed 8 bases from V and 8 bases from J, with 18 bases in between. CDR3 loop: CASGNAARDTQYF. The CDR3 DNA sequence: TGTGCCAGCGGCAACGCGGCACGGGATACCCAGTACTTC. Full variable domain (missing parts from reference TRBV2 and TRBJ2-5): EPEVTQTPSHQVTQMGQEVILRCVPISNHLYFYWYRQILGQKVEFLVSFYNNEISEKSEIFDDQFSVERPDGSNFTLKIRSTKLEDSAMYFCASGNAARDTQYFGPGTRLLVL.

This clonotype was picked up a small number of times. This rearrangement joins TRBV5-1 to TRBJ2-1; 11 nucleotides align to TRBD2. This CDR3 comprises 16 residues. The V gene end was trimmed by 4 bases and the J gene end by 9 bases; junction bases not matched to a gene: 12. The germline CDR1 and CDR2 sequences are SGHRS and YFSETQ. The CDR3 bases are TGCGCCAGCAGCCCGACCGGGACTAGCGGAATGGGTGAGCAGTTCTTC. Residues: CASSPTGTSGMGEQFF.

This clonotype was found a few times. The chain links TRBV7-2 to TRBJ2-3; 7 bases map to TRBD2. Losses at the gene ends were 1 base for V and 2 bases for J; bases not matched to a gene: 6. This CDR3 contains 16 residues. Germline V gene data show CDR1 as SGHTA and CDR2 as FQGNSA. CDR3 in DNA: TGTGCCAGCAGCTTAGAGGCTAGCGGCCTCACAGATACGCAGTATTTT. Translated: CASSLEASGLTDTQYF. Combining the CDR3 with reference TRBV7-2 and TRBJ2-3 gives the whole variable domain GAGVSQSPSNKVTEKGKDVELRCDPISGHTALYWYRQSLGQGLEFLIYFQGNSAPDKSGLPSDRFSAERTGGSVSTLTIQRTQQEDSAVYLCASSLEASGLTDTQYFGPGTRLTVL.

There are many counts of this clonotype. The chain employs TRBV7-9 and TRBJ2-1; 12 bases match TRBD2. This CDR3 is built from 16 residues. The V gene's germline CDR1 is SEHNR and CDR2 FQNEAQ (reference sequence). After removal of 5 bases from V and 12 bases from J, the junction contained 14 bases not matched to a gene. CDR3 DNA sequence: TGTGCCAGCAGCCGCCTCCACCAACCGGGACTAGCGGGGCAGTTCTTC. It is translated as CASSRLHQPGLAGQFF.

This clonotype was seen at least ten times. This chain connects TRBV20-1 to TRBJ1-1; D unresolved. Trimming took off 0 bases at V and 6 bases at J, with 5 bases between the two ends. From germline, CDR1 is DFQATT and CDR2 SNEGSKA (reference sequence). The CDR3 consists of 11 residues. CDR3 DNA: TGCAGTGCTAGAGATCTTGCTGAAGCTTTCTTT. This codes for CSARDLAEAFF.

The gene calls are TRBV18 and TRBJ2-4; D could derive from TRBD1 or TRBD2 (6 bases each). CDR1 is KGHSH and CDR2 is LQKENI in the germline V gene. This CDR3 is built from 14 residues. V lost 1 base and J lost 9, with 13 bases in between. The CDR3 nucleotides are TGTGCCAGCTCACCACAAAGGGGGGCGGGCATTCAGTACTTC. This sequence encodes CASSPQRGAGIQYF. Full variable domain (missing parts from reference TRBV18 and TRBJ2-4): NAGVMQNPRHLVRRRGQEARLRCSPMKGHSHVYWYRQLPEEGLKFMVYLQKENIIDESGMPKERFSAEFPKEGPSILRIQQVVRGDSAAYFCASSPQRGAGIQYFGAGTRLSVL.

This clonotype was observed a handful of times. The chain links TRBV10-1 to TRBJ1-3; 7 nucleotides agree with TRBD1. Germline-derived CDR1 and CDR2 are WNHNN and SYGVQD (reference sequence). The CDR3 is made up of 14 amino acids. The trim removed 6 bases at V and 4 bases at J, leaving 6 bases unmatched. CDR3 amino acids: CASSPSGQGNTIYF. DNA for the CDR3: TGCGCCAGCAGCCCGTCGGGACAGGGAAACACCATATATTTT.

This clonotype was observed a handful of times. The chain combines TRBV6-5 with TRBJ2-1; D tentatively fits TRBD1 or TRBD2 (5 bases each). Germline V CDR1 and CDR2: MNHEY, SVGAGI. The CDR3 runs 13 residues. Trimming shortened V by 7 bases and J by 10 bases, and 17 bases separated the two germline ends. Here the CDR3 reads CASTWVRWGEQFF. The CDR3 nucleotides are TGTGCCAGCACCTGGGTGAGGTGGGGGGAGCAGTTCTTC.

The V and J genes are TRBV11-3 and TRBJ2-7; a weak D match, TRBD1 (6 bases). The CDR3 has 15 residues. V was pared by 1 base and J by 5 bases, with 15 bases between. CDR1 SGHNT and CDR2 YENEEA come from the germline V gene. CDR3 coding DNA: TGTGCCAGCAGCTTAGCCCACAGGGATGGAGACGAGCAGTACTTC. Residues: CASSLAHRDGDEQYF.

This clonotype was recorded only once. This may stem from a read error, because a much larger clone lies one nucleotide away. This rearrangement joins TRBV19 to TRBJ1-5; D unresolved. This CDR3 region has 14 residues. Germline lookup yields CDR1 LNHDA and CDR2 SQIVND (reference sequence). Here the CDR3 reads CASREGFLNRPQHF. The CDR3 DNA reads as TGTGCCAGTAGAGAAGGGTTCCTCAATCGGCCCCAGCATTTT.

This clonotype was seen more than once but under ten times. This chain connects TRBV19 to TRBJ2-3; no clear D gene. This CDR3 has 12 amino acids. The germline gives CDR1 LNHDA, CDR2 SQIVND (reference sequence). Trimming pared 9 bases from V and 5 bases from J, leaving 12 bases between. The CDR3 protein is CASSALGDTQYF. CDR3 nucleotides: TGTGCCAGCAGCGCACTGGGAGATACGCAGTATTTT. The full variable domain, in which reference TRBV19 and TRBJ2-3 provide the parts outside the CDR3, is DGGITQSPKYLFRKEGQNVTLSCEQNLNHDAMYWYRQDPGQGLRLIYYSQIVNDFQKGDIAEGYSVSREKKESFPLTVTSAQKNPTAFYLCASSALGDTQYFGPGTRLTVL.

Many counts were recorded for this clonotype. The rearrangement uses TRBV19 and TRBJ2-5, with TRBD2 identical over 9 bases. The CDR3 is 14 amino acids. After removal of 6 bases from V and 0 bases from J, the junction contained 2 bases not matched to a gene. Per germline, CDR1 LNHDA and CDR2 SQIVND (reference sequence). The CDR3 nucleotides are TGTGCCAGTAGAGGACTAGCGAACCAAGAGACCCAGTACTTC. Translated, it gives CASRGLANQETQYF.

The V call is TRBV28, the J call TRBJ2-1, with 10 positions matching TRBD1. Germline-derived CDR1 and CDR2 are MDHEN and SYDVKM. The ends lost 4 bases at V and 7 bases at J; junction bases unmatched: 13. The CDR3 is made up of 17 amino acids. The CDR3 DNA is TGTGCCAGCAGTTCCCCGACAGGGGGCGAGGGTCATAATGAGCAGTTCTTC. This gives the protein CASSSPTGGEGHNEQFF.

This clonotype was detected many times. The chain employs TRBV18 and TRBJ2-7, with a tentative D call TRBD2 (6 bases). With 5 bases removed from V and 4 bases from J, the gap between germline ends came to 12 bases. The germline CDR1 and CDR2 sequences are KGHSH and LQKENI. The CDR3 has 13 residues. The CDR3 DNA reads as TGTGCCAGCTCATCCGGCGCGGGGTACGAGCAGTACTTC. Translation: CASSSGAGYEQYF.

The chain uses TRBV2 and TRBJ1-1, with D possibly being TRBD1 (5 bases). With 4 bases removed from V and 4 bases from J, the gap between germline ends came to 13 bases. CDR1 SNHLY and CDR2 FYNNEI come from the germline V gene. CDR3 size: 14 residues. CDR3 DNA: TGTGCCAGCAGTGGGACAATTAGGGGCACTGAAGCTTTCTTT. Translating it yields CASSGTIRGTEAFF.

This rearrangement joins TRBV3-1 to TRBJ1-1, with D maybe TRBD1 (5 bases). The germline CDR1 and CDR2 sequences are LGHDT and YNNKEL (reference sequence). V was pared by 4 bases and J by 7 bases, with 19 bases between. This CDR3 comprises 15 residues. CDR3 in DNA: TGTGCCAGCAGCCGGCCAGGGCGAGGGTACGATGAAGCTTTCTTT. This sequence encodes CASSRPGRGYDEAFF.